This T cell receptor (beta chain) was found in a study of T cell changes during pregnancy in multiple sclerosis. Trimming removed 4 bases at V and 7 bases at J, with 14 bases between. CDR1 and CDR2 (germline): SGHNT, YYREEE (reference sequence). This CDR3 is built from 14 residues. TCRdb's copy holds only in-frame clones and misses some; the assay was immunoSEQ multiplex PCR. This table holds fewer than 75,000 clones, around 93% found once. The clonotype was recovered from a female donor in good health, enrolled as a control in a pregnancy study. The sample was peripheral blood, taken after pregnancy. This sequence joins TRBV5-4 and TRBJ1-4, with D possibly matching TRBD1 (6 bases). The CDR3 DNA sequence: TGTGCCAGCAGCGAACAGGGTACAAGTGAAAAACTGTTTTTT. Its protein product is CASSEQGTSEKLFF.